Presented here are 20 T cell receptor beta chains from one specimen sequenced in a study of blood T cell repertoires in COVID-19. Libraries were prepared by immunoSEQ multiplex PCR; TCRdb keeps only in-frame clonotypes and omits some of them. The top ten hold roughly 15% of the sample, which has about 81,000 clones, approximately 81% seen once. The sample taken for sequencing was peripheral blood. The receptors here all came from a woman in her 70s with acute or convalescent COVID-19.

To note about this clone: Germline is not matched at one junction end, which may reflect a read error. This rearrangement joins TRBV28 to TRBJ1-1; TRBD1 matches 10 bases. This CDR3 spans 13 amino acids. CDR1 and CDR2 from the germline V gene are MDHEN and SYDVKM. CDR3 region: CAGRTGGNTEAFF. DNA of the CDR3: TGTGCCGGCAGGACAGGGGGGAACACTGAAGCTTTCTTT.

This chain uses TRBV19 with TRBJ2-1; D gene uncertain. The length of the CDR3 is 17 residues. V dropped 2 bases and J dropped 3 bases, with 17 bases sitting between them. Germline V gives CDR1 LNHDA, CDR2 SQIVND (reference sequence). The CDR3 nucleotides are TGTGCCAGTAGTATAAGTTATAGTCCCACCTACTACAATGAGCAGTTCTTC. The encoded protein is CASSISYSPTYYNEQFF.

The rearrangement joins TRBV6-5 to TRBJ2-2; no definite D call. Germline CDR1 is MNHEY and CDR2 is SVGAGI. The CDR3 length is 14 residues. The germline V and J ends were trimmed by 3 bases and 6 bases, with 11 bases remaining between them. The CDR3 reads CASSYQANSGELFF. CDR3 coding DNA: TGTGCCAGCAGTTATCAAGCCAATTCCGGGGAGCTGTTTTTT.

This clone was picked up one time. This chain links TRBV7-9 with TRBJ1-1, with D perhaps matching TRBD1 (6 bases). Germline V lookup: CDR1 SEHNR, CDR2 FQNEAQ (reference sequence). The V end lost 5 bases, the J end lost 2 bases, and 12 bases lay between the germline ends. This CDR3 contains 14 residues. This CDR3 reads CASSAGGGNTEAFF. In nucleotides, the CDR3 is TGTGCCAGCAGCGCTGGGGGGGGCAACACTGAAGCTTTCTTT.

V is TRBV19 and J is TRBJ2-2; 9 bases are shared with TRBD2. CDR1 is LNHDA, CDR2 SQIVND, per germline (reference sequence). The CDR3 has 13 amino acids. V dropped 8 bases and J dropped 5; count of bases not matched to a gene: 3. CDR3 nucleotides: TGTGCCAGTCTTAGCGGGAGTACCGGGGAGCTGTTTTTT. This encodes CASLSGSTGELFF.

The genes are TRBV7-9 and TRBJ2-7; weak D call: TRBD2 (5 bases). CDR3 length equals 18 residues. Germline V gives CDR1 SEHNR, CDR2 FQNEAQ (reference sequence). V was clipped by 1 base and J by 7 bases, with 26 bases between them. This CDR3 is CASSLGTFNLSPSGEQYV. The CDR3 nucleotides read TGTGCCAGCAGCTTAGGGACTTTTAATCTTTCCCCCTCGGGAGAGCAGTACGTC.

J is TRBJ2-1 and V is TRBV9, with 7 bases that match TRBD2. The CDR3 has 14 residues. The J segment lost 0 bases and the V segment lost 4 bases, leaving 1 base of the junction unmatched. Germline values: CDR1 SGDLS, CDR2 YYNGEE. The CDR3 DNA reads TGTGCCAGCAGCTGGACTAGCTCCTACAATGAGCAGTTCTTC. It encodes CASSWTSSYNEQFF.

The genes are TRBV7-2 and TRBJ1-2; D possibly corresponds to TRBD1 (6 bases). V lost 1 base and J 4 bases, leaving 13 bases between the germline ends. The V gene's germline CDR1 is SGHTA and CDR2 FQGNSA. The CDR3 runs to 15 residues. The DNA for the CDR3 is TGTGCCAGCAGCTTAGAGGGGGGGCGACCCTATGGCTACACCTTC. Its translation is CASSLEGGRPYGYTF.

A few counts support this clone. The CDR3 loop reads CSVGEGTNGYTF. DNA of the CDR3: TGCAGCGTTGGGGAGGGGACAAATGGCTACACCTTC. The rearrangement joins TRBV29-1 to TRBJ1-2; perhaps TRBD1 as D (6 bases). CDR3 length: 12 residues. V lost 4 bases and J 6 bases, leaving 12 bases between the germline ends. The germline CDR1 and CDR2 sequences are SQVTM and ANQGSEA.

V gene TRBV6-2 or TRBV6-3 combines with J gene TRBJ2-7; 11 positions agree with TRBD2. CDR3 length: 18 residues. V shed 2 bases, J shed 4 bases, and the junction held 13 bases outside the gene matches. Germline loops: CDR1 MNHEY, CDR2 SVGEGT. The CDR3 reads CASSYDYLLAGAGYEQYV. Written as DNA, the CDR3 is TGTGCCAGCAGTTACGACTATCTACTAGCGGGAGCAGGGTACGAGCAGTACGTC.

The chain combines TRBV27 with TRBJ1-1; unclear D gene. The CDR3 is made up of 13 amino acids. V shed 3 bases and J shed 6 bases, with 11 bases lying between them. Germline values: CDR1 MNHEY, CDR2 SMNVEV (reference sequence). CDR3 in amino acids: CASSFGEPPEAFF. Written as DNA, the CDR3 is TGTGCCAGCAGTTTCGGAGAGCCCCCTGAAGCTTTCTTT.

The chain carries TRBV18 and TRBJ2-7, with D unresolved. Germline assignment: CDR1 KGHSH and CDR2 LQKENI. The CDR3 totals 9 residues. V was trimmed by 3 bases and J by 11 bases, leaving 5 bases between them. The CDR3 DNA reads TGTGCCAGCTCACCCTCTAAGTACGTC. It encodes CASSPSKYV.

The CDR3 protein is CASSLLAGGAKNIQYF. The CDR3 region has the DNA TGTGCCAGCAGCCTTCTAGCGGGAGGTGCCAAAAACATTCAGTACTTC. The chain has TRBV6-2 or TRBV6-3 and TRBJ2-4, with TRBD2 identical over 11 bases. The CDR3 consists of 16 residues. Germline V lookup: CDR1 MNHEY, CDR2 SVGEGT. V dropped 6 bases and J dropped 1; count of bases not matched to a gene: 5.

The gene calls are TRBV4-1 and TRBJ1-2; TRBD1 agrees at 8 bases. The germline CDR1 and CDR2 sequences are MGHRA and YSYEKL. The J segment lost 0 bases and the V segment lost 7 bases, leaving 10 bases of the junction unmatched. This CDR3 is built from 16 residues. CDR3 in DNA: TGCGCCAGCAACATTAAATTGGACAGGGCTAACTATGGCTACACCTTC. Its translation: CASNIKLDRANYGYTF.

This clone was observed a single time. This sequence joins TRBV6-6 and TRBJ2-1; TRBD1 agrees at 12 bases. Germline V gene sequence: CDR1 MNHNY, CDR2 SVGAGI (reference sequence). Trimming at V came to 6 bases and at J to 5 bases, leaving 8 bases not matched to a gene. The CDR3 loop spans 16 amino acids. In DNA form, the CDR3 reads TGTGCCAGCAGAATAGCGGGACAGGGGGCAAACAATGAGCAGTTCTTC. Translated, it gives CASRIAGQGANNEQFF.

The sample holds a few counts of this clone. This chain uses TRBV19 with TRBJ2-5, with TRBD2 as a possible D gene (5 bases). From germline, CDR1 is LNHDA and CDR2 SQIVND (reference sequence). Trimming removed 6 bases from V and 2 bases from J, with 10 bases in between. This CDR3 spans 13 amino acids. CDR3 sequence reads: CASRDFSQETQYF. Here the CDR3 DNA reads TGTGCCAGTAGGGACTTTTCTCAAGAGACCCAGTACTTC.

V usage is TRBV6-1 and J usage is TRBJ2-1; TRBD1 is a possible D gene (6 bases). CDR1 and CDR2 from the germline V gene are MNHNS and SASEGT. The V end was cut by 3 bases, the J end by 4 bases, with 7 bases between. The CDR3 is 13 residues long. CDR3 sequence (DNA): TGTGCCAGCAGTGAGGACAGTTACAATGAGCAGTTCTTC. Translating it yields CASSEDSYNEQFF.

This rearrangement joins TRBV19 to TRBJ1-5, with TRBD1 as a possible D gene (6 bases). Germline V CDR1 and CDR2: LNHDA, SQIVND (reference sequence). The CDR3 is made up of 15 amino acids. V was shortened by 1 base and J by 7 bases, with 14 bases between the two germline ends. CDR3 coding DNA: TGTGCCAGTAGTATAGTCGCTCAGGGGACCCAGCCCCAGCATTTT. It is translated as CASSIVAQGTQPQHF.

This chain joins TRBV4-2 and TRBJ2-3; 10 nucleotides line up with TRBD1. Trimming took 0 bases from V and 0 from J; bases not matched to a gene: 0. The CDR3 consists of 16 residues. CDR1 is LGHNA, CDR2 YNFKEQ, per germline. The DNA for the CDR3 is TGTGCCAGCAGCCAAGAGGACAGGGGGAGCACAGATACGCAGTATTTT. Protein product: CASSQEDRGSTDTQYF.

The rearrangement uses TRBV10-2 and TRBJ1-2; 7 bases agree with TRBD1. The CDR3 is 16 residues long. CDR1 and CDR2 (germline): WSHSY, SAAADI. V lost 2 bases to trimming and J lost 6 bases; unmatched junction nucleotides: 12. CDR3 bases: TGCGCCAGCAGTGAGACAGAATCCGGGACAGTCAATGGCTACACCTTC. This encodes CASSETESGTVNGYTF.